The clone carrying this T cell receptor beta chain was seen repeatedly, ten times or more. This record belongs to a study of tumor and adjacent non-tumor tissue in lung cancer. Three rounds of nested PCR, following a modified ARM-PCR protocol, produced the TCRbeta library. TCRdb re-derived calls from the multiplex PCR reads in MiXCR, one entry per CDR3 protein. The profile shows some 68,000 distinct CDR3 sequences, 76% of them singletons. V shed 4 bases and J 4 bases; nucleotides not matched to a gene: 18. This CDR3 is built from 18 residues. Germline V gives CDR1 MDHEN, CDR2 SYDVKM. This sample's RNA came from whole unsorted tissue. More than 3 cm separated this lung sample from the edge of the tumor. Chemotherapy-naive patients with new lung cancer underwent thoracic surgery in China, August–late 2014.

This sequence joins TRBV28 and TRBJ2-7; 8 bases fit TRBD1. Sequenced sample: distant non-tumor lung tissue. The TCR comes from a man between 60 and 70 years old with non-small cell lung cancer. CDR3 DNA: TGTGCCAGCAGTTCTGACAGGGGCCGCACGGCCAGCCGGTACGAGCAGTACTTC. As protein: CASSSDRGRTASRYEQYF.